Ten or more counts support the clone carrying this T cell receptor (beta chain). What it binds is not known. The data originate from a study of T-cell reconstitution after alpha-beta-depleted transplantation in children. Study outcomes and limitations: The high TCRbeta diversity at day 60 in some patients came from surviving recipient T cells and thymic progenitors. As was reported, about two months after transplant, alpha-beta T cells came from several hundred expanded graft clones. Newly produced T cells mostly provided counts and TCRbeta diversity after one year, as hyperexpanded clones declined.

CDR3 length: 14 residues. In germline, CDR1 is MDHEN, CDR2 SYDVKM. V was clipped by 8 bases and J by 0 bases, with 14 bases between them. During its preparation, the TCRbeta library received unique molecular identifiers. TCRdb itself ran the PCR reads through MiXCR, one entry per CDR3 protein. The sample records 280,000 or so distinct CDR3 sequences, roughly 10% being singletons. This chain connects TRBV28 to TRBJ2-7; D is undetermined. This sequence was found in a male patient between 2 and 15 years old who had a stem cell transplant for chronic granulomatous disease, so the T cells may come from the graft donor. Sequencing used peripheral blood, obtained 180 days after TCRalphabeta/CD19-depleted stem cell transplant. The CDR3 is CASLSRKTSYEQYF. CDR3 DNA sequence: TGTGCCAGCCTTAGCAGGAAAACCTCCTACGAGCAGTACTTC.